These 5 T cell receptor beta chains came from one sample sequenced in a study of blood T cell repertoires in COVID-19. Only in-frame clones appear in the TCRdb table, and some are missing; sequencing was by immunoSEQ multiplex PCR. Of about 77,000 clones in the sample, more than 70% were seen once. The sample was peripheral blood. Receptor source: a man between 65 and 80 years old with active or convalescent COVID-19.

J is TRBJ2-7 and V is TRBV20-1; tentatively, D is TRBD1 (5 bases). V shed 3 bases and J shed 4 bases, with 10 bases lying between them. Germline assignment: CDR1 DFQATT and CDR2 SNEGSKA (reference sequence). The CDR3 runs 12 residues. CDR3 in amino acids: CSASQGVYEQYF. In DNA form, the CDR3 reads TGCAGTGCTAGTCAAGGGGTGTACGAGCAGTACTTC.

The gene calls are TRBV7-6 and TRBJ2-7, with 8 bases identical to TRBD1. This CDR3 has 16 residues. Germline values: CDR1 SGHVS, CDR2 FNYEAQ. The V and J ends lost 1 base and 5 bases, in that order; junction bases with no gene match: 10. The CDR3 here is CASSLEAGQGSNEQYF. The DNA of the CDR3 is TGTGCCAGCAGCTTAGAGGCAGGACAGGGTAGCAACGAGCAGTACTTC. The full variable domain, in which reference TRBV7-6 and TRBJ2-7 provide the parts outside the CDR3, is GAGVSQSPRYKVTKRGQDVALRCDPISGHVSLYWYRQALGQGPEFLTYFNYEAQQDKSGLPNDRFSAERPEGSISTLTIQRTEQRDSAMYRCASSLEAGQGSNEQYFGPGTRLTVT.

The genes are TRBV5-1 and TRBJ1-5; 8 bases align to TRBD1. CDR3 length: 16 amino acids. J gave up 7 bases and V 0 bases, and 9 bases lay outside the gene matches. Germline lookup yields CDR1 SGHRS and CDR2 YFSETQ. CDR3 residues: CASSLARQDREQPQHF. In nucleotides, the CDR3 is TGCGCCAGCAGCTTGGCCAGACAGGACAGGGAACAGCCCCAGCATTTT.

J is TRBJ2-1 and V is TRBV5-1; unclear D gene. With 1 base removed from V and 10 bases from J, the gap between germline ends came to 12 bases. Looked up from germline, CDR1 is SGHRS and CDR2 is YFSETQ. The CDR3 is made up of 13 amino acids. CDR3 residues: CASSLSPTREQFF. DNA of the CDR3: TGCGCCAGCAGCTTGTCCCCTACGCGGGAGCAGTTCTTC.

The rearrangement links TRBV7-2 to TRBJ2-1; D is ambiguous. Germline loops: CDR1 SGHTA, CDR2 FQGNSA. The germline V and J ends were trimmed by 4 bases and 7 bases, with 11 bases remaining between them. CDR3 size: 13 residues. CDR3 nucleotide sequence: TGTGCCAGCAGCTCCCAGATCGCTAATGAGCAGTTCTTC. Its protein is CASSSQIANEQFF.